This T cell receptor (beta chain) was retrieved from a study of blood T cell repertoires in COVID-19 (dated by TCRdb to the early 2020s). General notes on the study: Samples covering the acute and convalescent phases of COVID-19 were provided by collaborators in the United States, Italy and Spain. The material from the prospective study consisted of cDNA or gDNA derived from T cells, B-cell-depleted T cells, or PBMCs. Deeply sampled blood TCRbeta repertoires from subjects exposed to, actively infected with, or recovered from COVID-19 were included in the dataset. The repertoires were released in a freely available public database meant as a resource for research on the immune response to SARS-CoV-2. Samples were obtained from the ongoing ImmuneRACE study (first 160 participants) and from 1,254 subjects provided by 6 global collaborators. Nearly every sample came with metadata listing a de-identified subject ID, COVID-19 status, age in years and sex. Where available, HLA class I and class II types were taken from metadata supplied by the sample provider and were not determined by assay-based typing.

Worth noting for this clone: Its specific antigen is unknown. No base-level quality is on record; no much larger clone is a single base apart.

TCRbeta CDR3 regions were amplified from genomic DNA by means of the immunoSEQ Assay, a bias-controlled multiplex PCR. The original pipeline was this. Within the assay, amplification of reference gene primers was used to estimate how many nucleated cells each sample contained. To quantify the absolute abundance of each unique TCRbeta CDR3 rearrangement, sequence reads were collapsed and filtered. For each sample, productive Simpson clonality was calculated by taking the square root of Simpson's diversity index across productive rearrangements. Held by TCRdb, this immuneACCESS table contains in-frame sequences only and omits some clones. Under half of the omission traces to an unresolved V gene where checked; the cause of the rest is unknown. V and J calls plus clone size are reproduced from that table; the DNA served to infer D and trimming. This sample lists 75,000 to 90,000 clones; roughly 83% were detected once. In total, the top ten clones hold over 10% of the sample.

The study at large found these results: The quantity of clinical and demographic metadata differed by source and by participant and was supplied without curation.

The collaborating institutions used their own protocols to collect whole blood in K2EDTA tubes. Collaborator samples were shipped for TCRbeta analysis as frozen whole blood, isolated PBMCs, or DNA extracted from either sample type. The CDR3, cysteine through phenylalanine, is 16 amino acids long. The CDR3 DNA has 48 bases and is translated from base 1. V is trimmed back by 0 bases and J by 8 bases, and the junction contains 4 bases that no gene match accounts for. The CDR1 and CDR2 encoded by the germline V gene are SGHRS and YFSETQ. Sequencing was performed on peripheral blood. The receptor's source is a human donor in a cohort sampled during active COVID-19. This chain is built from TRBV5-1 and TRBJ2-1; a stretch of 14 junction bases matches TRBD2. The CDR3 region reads CASSLGTSGRLHEQFF. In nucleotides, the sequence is TGCGCCAGCAGCTTGGGGACTAGCGGGAGGTTGCATGAGCAGTTCTTC.